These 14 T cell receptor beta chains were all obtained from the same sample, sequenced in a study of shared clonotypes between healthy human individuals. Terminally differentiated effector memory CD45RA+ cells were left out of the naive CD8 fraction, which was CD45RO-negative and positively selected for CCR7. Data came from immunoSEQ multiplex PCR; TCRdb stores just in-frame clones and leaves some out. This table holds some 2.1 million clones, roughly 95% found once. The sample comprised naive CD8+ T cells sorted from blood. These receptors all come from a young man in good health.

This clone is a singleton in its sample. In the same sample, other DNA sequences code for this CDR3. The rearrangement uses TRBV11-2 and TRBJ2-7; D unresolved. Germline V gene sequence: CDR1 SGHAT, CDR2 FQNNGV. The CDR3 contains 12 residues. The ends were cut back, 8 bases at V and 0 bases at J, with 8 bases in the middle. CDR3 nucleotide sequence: TGTGCCAGCTCCCGAAGCTCCTACGAGCAGTACTTC. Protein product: CASSRSSYEQYF.

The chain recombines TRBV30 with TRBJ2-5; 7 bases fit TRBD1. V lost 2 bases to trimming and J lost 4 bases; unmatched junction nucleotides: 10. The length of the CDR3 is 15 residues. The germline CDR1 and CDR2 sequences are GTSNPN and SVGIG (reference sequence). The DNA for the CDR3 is TGTGCCTGGAGTATAGGACAGGCTGAAGTAGAGACCCAGTACTTC. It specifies CAWSIGQAEVETQYF.

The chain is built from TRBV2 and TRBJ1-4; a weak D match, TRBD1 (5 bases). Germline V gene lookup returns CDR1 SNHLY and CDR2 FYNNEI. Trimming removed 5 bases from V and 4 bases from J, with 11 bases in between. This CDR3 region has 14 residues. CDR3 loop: CASSLIGHNEKLFF. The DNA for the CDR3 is TGTGCCAGCAGTCTAATAGGACATAATGAAAAACTGTTTTTT. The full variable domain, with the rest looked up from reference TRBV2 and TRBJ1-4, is EPEVTQTPSHQVTQMGQEVILRCVPISNHLYFYWYRQILGQKVEFLVSFYNNEISEKSEIFDDQFSVERPDGSNFTLKIRSTKLEDSAMYFCASSLIGHNEKLFFGSGTQLSVL.

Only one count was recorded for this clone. For the CDR3, the DNA is TGTGCCAGTACTGATGCCTACGAGCAGTACTTC. Its translation is CASTDAYEQYF. V usage is TRBV19 and J usage is TRBJ2-7; D call uncertain. The V and J ends lost 7 bases and 2 bases respectively, with 6 bases between them. The CDR3 runs 11 residues. The germline CDR1 and CDR2 sequences are LNHDA and SQIVND (reference sequence).

The CDR3 sequence is CSVIQVNTGELFF. In nucleotides, the CDR3 is TGCAGCGTGATACAGGTGAACACCGGGGAGCTGTTTTTT. The J gene is TRBJ2-2, the V gene TRBV29-1; D is perhaps TRBD1 (5 bases). Trimming left V 6 bases short and J 1 base short, with 9 bases between. This CDR3 comprises 13 residues. The germline gives CDR1 SQVTM, CDR2 ANQGSEA.

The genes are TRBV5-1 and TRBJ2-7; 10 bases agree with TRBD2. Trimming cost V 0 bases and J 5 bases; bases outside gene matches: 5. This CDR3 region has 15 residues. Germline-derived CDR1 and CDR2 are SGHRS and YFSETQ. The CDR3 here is CASSLASGGVNEQYF. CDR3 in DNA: TGCGCCAGCAGCTTGGCTAGCGGGGGTGTCAACGAGCAGTACTTC.

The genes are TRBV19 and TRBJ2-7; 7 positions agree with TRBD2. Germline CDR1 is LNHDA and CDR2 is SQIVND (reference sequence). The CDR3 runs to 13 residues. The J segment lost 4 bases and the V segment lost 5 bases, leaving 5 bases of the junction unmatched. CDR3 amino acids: CASSPTSVYEQYF. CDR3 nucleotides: TGTGCCAGTAGTCCAACTAGCGTATACGAGCAGTACTTC.

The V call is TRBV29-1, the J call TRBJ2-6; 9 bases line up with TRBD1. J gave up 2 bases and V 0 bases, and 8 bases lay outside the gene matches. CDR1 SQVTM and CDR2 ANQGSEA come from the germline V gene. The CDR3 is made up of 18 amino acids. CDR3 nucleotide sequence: TGCAGCGTTGAAGAAGTGGGCACAGGGGGCGCTGGGGCCAACGTCCTGACTTTC. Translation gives CSVEEVGTGGAGANVLTF.

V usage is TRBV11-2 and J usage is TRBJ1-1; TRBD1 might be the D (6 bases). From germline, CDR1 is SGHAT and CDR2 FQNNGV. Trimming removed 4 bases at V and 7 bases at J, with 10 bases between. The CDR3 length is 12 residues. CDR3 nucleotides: TGTGCCAGCAGCTCACCACAGGGTGAAGCTTTCTTT. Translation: CASSSPQGEAFF.

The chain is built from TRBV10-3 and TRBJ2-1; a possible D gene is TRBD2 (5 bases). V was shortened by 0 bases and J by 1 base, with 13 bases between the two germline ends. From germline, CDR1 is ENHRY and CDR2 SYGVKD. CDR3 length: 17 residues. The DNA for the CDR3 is TGTGCCATCAGTGAGTCGACGAGGGAAGATTCCTACAATGAGCAGTTCTTC. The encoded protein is CAISESTREDSYNEQFF.

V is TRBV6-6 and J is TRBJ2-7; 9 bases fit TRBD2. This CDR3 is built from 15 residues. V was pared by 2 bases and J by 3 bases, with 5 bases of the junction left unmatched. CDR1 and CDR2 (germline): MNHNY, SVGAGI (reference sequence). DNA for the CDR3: TGTGCCAGCAGTTACCCGACTAGCGGTCTCTACGAGCAGTACTTC. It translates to CASSYPTSGLYEQYF.

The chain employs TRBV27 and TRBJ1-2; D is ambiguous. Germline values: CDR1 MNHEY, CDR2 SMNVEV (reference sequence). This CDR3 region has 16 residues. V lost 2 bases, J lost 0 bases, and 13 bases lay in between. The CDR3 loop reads CASSLKAEKANYGYTF. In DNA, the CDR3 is TGTGCCAGCAGTTTAAAGGCGGAGAAAGCTAACTATGGCTACACCTTC.

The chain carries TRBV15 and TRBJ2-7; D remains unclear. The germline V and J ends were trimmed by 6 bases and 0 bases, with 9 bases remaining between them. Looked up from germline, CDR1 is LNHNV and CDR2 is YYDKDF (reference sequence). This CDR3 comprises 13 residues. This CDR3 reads CATSRLSSYEQYF. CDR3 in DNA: TGTGCCACCAGTAGACTGAGCTCCTACGAGCAGTACTTC.

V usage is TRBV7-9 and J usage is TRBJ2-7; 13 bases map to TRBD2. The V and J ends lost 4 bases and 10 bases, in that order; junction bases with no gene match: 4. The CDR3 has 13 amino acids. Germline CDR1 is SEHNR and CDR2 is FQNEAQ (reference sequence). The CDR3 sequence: CASSSGLAGEQYF. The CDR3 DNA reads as TGTGCCAGCAGCTCCGGACTAGCGGGGGAACAGTACTTC. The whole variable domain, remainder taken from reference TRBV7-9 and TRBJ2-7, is DTGVSQNPRHKITKRGQNVTFRCDPISEHNRLYWYRQTLGQGPEFLTYFQNEAQLEKSRLLSDRFSAERPKGSFSTLEIQRTEQGDSAMYLCASSSGLAGEQYFGPGTRLTVT.